The TCR beta chain described here comes from a study of T cell responses to AZD1222 COVID-19 vaccine (dated by TCRdb to 2020 to 2023). Context from the whole study: AZD1222 recipients given second doses at about 4 weeks or at about 12 weeks were pooled, since spike-specific TCR depth and breadth were not found to differ between the two schedules. A total of 230 to 250 trial participants underwent TCR sequencing, of whom around 200 received two doses of AZD1222 and about 26 received two doses of the MenACWY control vaccine. Trial participants were enrolled into age subgroups of 18-55, 56-69 and 70-plus years, which contained approximately 150, 28 and 58 TCR-sequenced participants, respectively.

On this clone: It lacks a known antigen. Qualities for individual bases were not recorded, and no much larger clone is one base off.

The germline V gene specifies SGHRS as CDR1 and YFSETQ as CDR2. Compared with germline, V lacks 4 bases and J lacks 6 bases; bases without a gene match: 7. From the cysteine through the phenylalanine, the CDR3 covers 15 amino acids. Only the CDR3 DNA stays, 45 bases, in frame from base 1. Overall study outcomes, separate from this receptor: Because no samples from the day 14 peak response were available, repertoires could be characterized only after the peak T cell response. The 56-69-year group was small, and its depth increase did not reach significance, likely because of low power. Conclusions about previously exposed vaccinees were limited because only six AZD1222 recipients were SARS-CoV-2 seropositive at baseline. Reportedly, almost half of the unique spike-specific TCRs recognized epitopes lying outside the regions that are mutated in the B.1.351 and B.1.1.7 variants. A significant rise in spike-specific TCR breadth and depth was observed after two AZD1222 doses relative to day 0 and relative to MenACWY recipients. Most participants were white British and females outnumbered males, and the authors suggested that clonal diversity may have been underestimated. Vaccine-associated CD4 TCRs spanned the whole spike protein, with dominant responses in regions 160-218 and 743-854.

Reading the label with the study, this specimen's time point is: baseline before first vaccination. Vaccinee samples came from UK trials COV001 and COV002, including a single-blind randomized controlled phase 2/3 trial of AZD1222 (ChAdOx1 nCoV-19) in healthy adults. Trial participant PBMC samples were collected at day 0 and day 28 after the second dose for TCRbeta chain sequencing. The CDR3 regions of human TCRbeta chains were analyzed by immunosequencing. Under the source paper's analysis protocol: TCRs in the repertoires were compared against a reference library of SARS-CoV-2-specific TCRs that had been generated with the MIRA antigen-specificity platform. Breadth was defined as the fraction of unique TCRs that were SARS-CoV-2-associated, and depth was defined as the fraction of total T cells that were SARS-CoV-2-associated. Using the MIRA data, each spike-specific TCR was mapped to the spike region that the TCR reacts to and placed in a CD4 or CD8 class. Log10-transformed breadth and depth values were compared by one-way ANOVA with Sidak's multiple comparisons tests. In its TCRdb copy, this immuneACCESS table keeps in-frame sequences only and misses some clones. Where compared with another copy, unresolved V genes explain less than half of these, and the others have no known cause. The V and J calls and clone size come from that table; D and trimming were worked out from the DNA. The sample contains 90,000 to 150,000 clones, around nine tenths of them found a single time. 1.2% of the sample lies in the top ten.

The clonotype comes from an adult in good health. In this chain, TRBV5-1 is recombined with TRBJ1-4; 9 central bases correspond to TRBD1. The sequencing used peripheral blood, collected on day 0 of AZD1222 vaccination. The nucleotides are TGCGCCAGCAGCCCGCTGACAGGGGGGCATGAAAAACTGTTTTTT. Its protein reads: CASSPLTGGHEKLFF.